This TCR beta chain came from a study of T cell repertoires in cytomegalovirus infection. Study in general: Epitope selection comprised recently identified HLA-C-restricted CMV epitopes and well-studied HLA-B-restricted CMV epitopes. Evidence of both CMV infection and a matching HLA type came from public TCR beta signatures. Overall study results and limits: The ex vivo response showed dominance by HLA-C-restricted CMV-specific TCR beta clonotypes. Identification of carriers of CMV plus the relevant HLA was performed using cumulative public TCR beta family frequency.

This CDR3 is 13 amino acids long. Germline V gene data show CDR1 as DFQATT and CDR2 as SNEGSKA (reference sequence). The germline V and J ends were trimmed by 5 bases and 9 bases, with 17 bases remaining between them. With regard to this clonotype: Its antigen is undetermined.

TCRdb re-called the reads through MiXCR, storing one row per CDR3 protein. The sample has roughly 570,000 distinct CDR3 sequences, just under 40% seen once. The J gene is TRBJ2-1, the V gene TRBV20-1, with a weak D call TRBD2 (7 bases). The TCR originated in a human donor in good health (CMV status not recorded). Some clones in this sample may be carry-over from other donors' samples. Source: cultured PBMCs, taken from culture after CMV antigen stimulation. CDR3 residues: CSARGRGGGEQFF. The CDR3 nucleotides are TGCAGTGCTCGCGGGCGGGGAGGGGGTGAGCAGTTCTTC.